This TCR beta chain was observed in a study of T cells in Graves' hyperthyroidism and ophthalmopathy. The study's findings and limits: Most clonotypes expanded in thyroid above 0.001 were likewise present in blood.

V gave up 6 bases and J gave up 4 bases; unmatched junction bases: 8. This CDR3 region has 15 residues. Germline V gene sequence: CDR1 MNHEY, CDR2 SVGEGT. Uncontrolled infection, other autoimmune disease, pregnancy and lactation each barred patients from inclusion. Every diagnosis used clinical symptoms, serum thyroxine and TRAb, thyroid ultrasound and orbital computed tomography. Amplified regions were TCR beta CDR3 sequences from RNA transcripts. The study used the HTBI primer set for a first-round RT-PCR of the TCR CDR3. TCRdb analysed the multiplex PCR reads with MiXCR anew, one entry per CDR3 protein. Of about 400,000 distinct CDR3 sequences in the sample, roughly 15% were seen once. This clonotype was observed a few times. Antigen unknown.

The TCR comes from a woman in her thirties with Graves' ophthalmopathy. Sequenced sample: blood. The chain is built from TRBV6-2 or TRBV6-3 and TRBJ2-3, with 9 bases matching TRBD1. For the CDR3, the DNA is TGTGCCAGCAGCTGGACAGGGGAGGGGGCAGATACGCAGTATTTT. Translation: CASSWTGEGADTQYF.